The 31 T cell receptor beta chains below were found in one sample sequenced in a study of T cells in Graves' hyperthyroidism and ophthalmopathy. RNA transcripts gave rise to amplified TCR beta CDR3 regions. HTBI primers were the set used in a first-round RT-PCR of the TCR CDR3. TCRdb re-called the multiplex PCR reads through MiXCR, storing one row per CDR3 protein. The profile shows hundreds of thousands of distinct CDR3 sequences, over 35% of them singletons. Sequencing was done on a sample of blood. These TCRs come from a man between 18 and 35 years old with Graves' hyperthyroidism.

The V call is TRBV15, the J call TRBJ1-2; TRBD1 might be the D (6 bases). The CDR3 spans 17 residues. Trimming took off 5 bases at V and 6 bases at J, with 25 bases between the two ends. Germline assignment: CDR1 LNHNV and CDR2 YYDKDF (reference sequence). The CDR3 region has the DNA TGTGCCACCAGCCTCGGGCCGGGGGTGAACAGGGTCGATGGCTACACCTTC. Its translation is CATSLGPGVNRVDGYTF.

The table lists this clonotype with many counts. J is TRBJ2-2 and V is TRBV6-1; D gene uncertain. In germline, CDR1 is MNHNS, CDR2 SASEGT. V lost 3 bases to trimming and J lost 6 bases, with 11 bases between them. The CDR3 sequence is 14 residues long. This CDR3 is CASSDVEVSGELFF. CDR3 nucleotide sequence: TGTGCCAGCAGTGATGTCGAGGTCTCCGGGGAGCTGTTTTTT.

The gene calls are TRBV5-1 and TRBJ2-7; 8 nucleotides match TRBD1. Germline CDR1 SGHRS, CDR2 YFSETQ. Losses at the gene ends were 3 bases for V and 2 bases for J; bases not matched to a gene: 7. The CDR3 contains 15 residues. In DNA, the CDR3 is TGCGCCAGCAGCTCAACCGGACAGGGAGCCTACGAGCAGTACTTC. Its translation is CASSSTGQGAYEQYF.

CDR3 nucleotide sequence: TGCGCCAGCAGCTCCCGGTCAGGGAACACCGGGGAGCTGTTTTTT. Protein product: CASSSRSGNTGELFF. The chain has TRBV5-1 and TRBJ2-2; D gene uncertain. V lost 3 bases and J 1 base, leaving 10 bases between the germline ends. Germline CDR1 reads SGHRS; CDR2 reads YFSETQ. The CDR3 has 15 residues. Full variable domain (rest looked up from reference TRBV5-1 and TRBJ2-2): KAGVTQTPRYLIKTRGQQVTLSCSPISGHRSVSWYQQTPGQGLQFLFEYFSETQRNKGNFPGRFSGRQFSNSRSEMNVSTLELGDSALYLCASSSRSGNTGELFFGEGSRLTVL.

On this clonotype itself: A much larger clone is a single base away; this may be a read error. The J gene is TRBJ2-2, the V gene TRBV10-3, with TRBD1 matching 7 bases. The CDR3 runs to 14 residues. Germline V gene lookup returns CDR1 ENHRY and CDR2 SYGVKD. Here the CDR3 DNA reads TGTGCCATCGGAGAGACAGGGAACACCGGGGAGCCGTTTTTT. Its translation: CAIGETGNTGEPFF.

The chain recombines TRBV9 with TRBJ1-1; D is perhaps TRBD1 (6 bases). The CDR3 sequence is 17 residues long. Per the germline V gene, CDR1 is SGDLS and CDR2 is YYNGEE. V gave up 4 bases and J gave up 4 bases, with 23 bases separating them. The CDR3 region has the DNA TGTGCCAGCAGCCGTAGGGGGACACCAATAGGGACCACTGAAGCTTTCTTT. Residues: CASSRRGTPIGTTEAFF.

This clonotype has ten or more counts. CDR3 residues: CASSLYGNTIYF. CDR3 in DNA: TGTGCCAGCAGCTTATACGGAAACACCATATATTTT. This rearrangement joins TRBV7-2 to TRBJ1-3, with D unclear. Germline values: CDR1 SGHTA, CDR2 FQGNSA. V was cut by 2 bases and J by 4 bases, with 3 bases left in between. The length of the CDR3 is 12 residues.

Points on this clonotype: The junction departs from germline at one end; a sequencing error may be responsible. The rearrangement joins TRBV4-1 to TRBJ1-1, with D unresolved. The CDR3 covers 14 residues. Germline V gives CDR1 MGHRA, CDR2 YSYEKL. CDR3 sequence (DNA): TGTGCCAGCAGCCACATCACAGCGAACACTGAAGCTTTCTTT. Translation: CASSHITANTEAFF.

This chain joins TRBV12-3 or TRBV12-4 and TRBJ1-6, with D possibly TRBD1 on 6 matching bases. The CDR3 consists of 14 residues. V dropped 4 bases and J dropped 10 bases, with 14 bases sitting between them. CDR3 amino acids: CASSYAGARSPLHF. DNA for the CDR3: TGTGCCAGCAGTTACGCAGGGGCTAGGTCACCCCTCCACTTT.

V and J are TRBV7-9 and TRBJ1-2, with D maybe TRBD1 (5 bases). The CDR3 contains 15 residues. Trimming removed 5 bases from V and 3 bases from J, with 16 bases in between. CDR1 and CDR2 (germline): SEHNR, FQNEAQ (reference sequence). As DNA, the CDR3 is TGTGCCAGCAGCCCGGTCTTGGGGGACTACTATGGCTACACCTTC. Its translation: CASSPVLGDYYGYTF.

Here the CDR3 reads CSAALNTGELFF. CDR3 nucleotide sequence: TGCAGCGCTGCCCTAAACACCGGGGAGCTGTTTTTT. This rearrangement joins TRBV29-1 to TRBJ2-2; the D is unclear. V was pared by 7 bases and J by 2 bases, with 8 bases between. Germline V gene lookup returns CDR1 SQVTM and CDR2 ANQGSEA. The CDR3 consists of 12 residues.

Remarks on this clonotype: Since a much larger clone is just one base distant, this may be a read error. The V and J genes are TRBV20-1 and TRBJ1-1; no definite D call. The CDR3 contains 14 residues. Germline CDR1 DFQATT, CDR2 SNEGSKA (reference sequence). V was shortened by 7 bases and J by 1 base, with 16 bases between the two germline ends. The CDR3 loop is CSDRKDGGNTEAFF. As DNA, the CDR3 is TGCAGTGATAGGAAAGATGGCGGGAACACTGAAGCTTTCTTT.

The rearrangement links TRBV12-3 or TRBV12-4 to TRBJ2-5; D might be TRBD1 (6 bases). Trimming took 6 bases from V and 0 from J, leaving 11 bases between them. This CDR3 is built from 14 residues. The CDR3: CASSPDSHQETQYF. CDR3 nucleotides: TGTGCCAGCAGCCCGGACAGTCACCAAGAGACCCAGTACTTC.

The chain couples TRBV12-3 or TRBV12-4 to TRBJ1-6; 8 nucleotides align to TRBD1. J gave up 8 bases and V 4 bases, and 4 bases lay outside the gene matches. The CDR3 has 14 amino acids. This CDR3 reads CASSYTGGYSPLHF. The CDR3 region has the DNA TGTGCCAGCAGTTATACAGGGGGTTATTCACCCCTCCACTTT.

This chain connects TRBV5-8 to TRBJ1-5; possibly TRBD1 for D (5 bases). Trimming stripped 6 bases from V and 7 bases from J, with 23 bases between. Germline CDR1 is SGHTS and CDR2 is YDEGEE. This CDR3 comprises 16 residues. The CDR3 protein is CASIPVGPSTVQPQHF. The CDR3 DNA reads as TGTGCCAGCATCCCTGTGGGGCCCTCGACAGTCCAGCCCCAGCATTTT. The variable domain in full, completed from reference TRBV5-8 and TRBJ1-5, reads EAGVTQSPTHLIKTRGQQATLRCSPISGHTSVYWYQQALGLGLQFLLWYDEGEERNRGNFPPRFSGRQFPNYSSELNVNALELEDSALYLCASIPVGPSTVQPQHFGDGTRLSIL.

About this clonotype: A junction end diverges from the germline sequence, so it may reflect a read error. The chain joins TRBV2 to TRBJ2-7; D remains unclear. The CDR3 totals 15 residues. CDR1 is SNHLY, CDR2 FYNNEI, per germline. The CDR3 is CASSDISKVTYEQYF. The CDR3 DNA sequence: TGTGCCAGCAGTGATATCAGCAAAGTCACCTACGAGCAATACTTC.

At least ten counts were recorded for this clonotype. The chain combines TRBV2 with TRBJ1-4; TRBD1 matches 10 bases. In germline, CDR1 is SNHLY, CDR2 FYNNEI. CDR3 length: 16 amino acids. Trimming at V came to 3 bases and at J to 15 bases, leaving 16 bases not matched to a gene. The CDR3 bases are TGTGCCAGCAGTGACCCTACCGGGACAGGGGTCCAATGCTTGTTTTTT. Translation: CASSDPTGTGVQCLFF.

This clonotype came up many times. The V gene is TRBV29-1, the J gene TRBJ2-7; TRBD1 aligns across 9 bases. With 5 bases clipped from V and 3 bases from J, the junction kept 5 bases outside the gene matches. The CDR3 has 13 amino acids. Germline V gene lookup returns CDR1 SQVTM and CDR2 ANQGSEA. The CDR3 DNA follows: TGCAGCGTTTCCGGGACAGGGAACTACGAGCAGTACTTC. It encodes CSVSGTGNYEQYF.

This clonotype came up a few times. V is TRBV27 and J is TRBJ1-5, with unresolved D. The CDR3 is 13 residues long. CDR1 and CDR2 (germline): MNHEY, SMNVEV (reference sequence). The V end lost 0 bases, the J end lost 7 bases, and 7 bases lay between the germline ends. DNA of the CDR3: TGTGCCAGCAGTTTATCAAGGTGGCAGCCCCAGCATTTT. This codes for CASSLSRWQPQHF.

The chain couples TRBV7-9 to TRBJ1-2, with 8 nucleotides matching TRBD1. The CDR3 contains 15 residues. Germline V gene data show CDR1 as SEHNR and CDR2 as FQNEAQ (reference sequence). V trimming: 6 bases; J trimming: 5 bases; junction bases outside the gene matches: 11. The CDR3 protein is CASSSSAGGGYGYTF. DNA for the CDR3: TGTGCCAGCAGTTCCTCTGCAGGGGGCGGATATGGCTACACCTTC.

This clonotype was detected many times. The chain joins TRBV29-1 to TRBJ2-5, with TRBD2 identical over 9 bases. The V gene end was trimmed by 7 bases and the J gene end by 5 bases; junction bases not matched to a gene: 5. CDR1 is SQVTM and CDR2 is ANQGSEA in the germline V gene. The CDR3 extends over 12 amino acids. CDR3 protein: CSAYSGSETQYF. The CDR3 nucleotides read TGCAGCGCTTATAGCGGGAGTGAGACCCAGTACTTC. Full variable domain (missing parts from reference TRBV29-1 and TRBJ2-5): SAVISQKPSRDICQRGTSLTIQCQVDSQVTMMFWYRQQPGQSLTLIATANQGSEATYESGFVIDKFPISRPNLTFSTLTVSNMSPEDSSIYLCSAYSGSETQYFGPGTRLLVL.

This clonotype appeared many times. The rearrangement uses TRBV27 and TRBJ2-7, with TRBD1 matching over 9 bases. In germline, CDR1 is MNHEY, CDR2 SMNVEV (reference sequence). V shed 5 bases, J shed 4 bases, and the junction held 3 bases outside the gene matches. CDR3 length equals 13 residues. The CDR3 is CASSRDREYEQYF. For the CDR3, the DNA is TGTGCCAGCAGTCGGGACAGGGAATACGAGCAGTACTTC.

This clonotype was picked up a small number of times. The rearrangement joins TRBV2 to TRBJ1-5; TRBD1 matches 7 bases. Germline CDR1 SNHLY, CDR2 FYNNEI. With V trimmed by 4 bases and J by 5 bases, 5 bases remained unmatched. The CDR3 is 14 residues long. CDR3 in amino acids: CASSVQGLDQPQHF. The DNA of the CDR3 is TGTGCCAGCAGTGTACAGGGGTTAGATCAGCCCCAGCATTTT.

A remark on this clonotype: A much larger clonotype is one base distant, so this may be a read error. The chain has TRBV29-1 and TRBJ2-2, with D perhaps matching TRBD1 (6 bases). Trimming pared 5 bases from V and 1 base from J, leaving 8 bases between. The CDR3 covers 13 residues. Germline values: CDR1 SQVTM, CDR2 ANQGSEA. Written as DNA, the CDR3 is TGCAGCGTTCCGACAGGGAACACCGGGGAGCTGTTTTTT. As protein: CSVPTGNTGELFF.

This clonotype was seen ten or more times. V usage is TRBV20-1 and J usage is TRBJ2-7, with D perhaps TRBD2 (6 bases). In germline, CDR1 is DFQATT, CDR2 SNEGSKA (reference sequence). This CDR3 spans 17 amino acids. V lost 0 bases to trimming and J lost 0 bases, with 18 bases between them. CDR3 protein: CSARDTGVTGVSYEQYF. In nucleotides, the CDR3 is TGCAGTGCTAGAGATACGGGGGTAACGGGAGTCTCCTACGAGCAGTACTTC.

CDR3 loop: CASRGQGWYEQYF. Written as DNA, the CDR3 is TGTGCCAGCAGAGGACAGGGGTGGTACGAGCAGTACTTC. The rearrangement uses TRBV7-8 and TRBJ2-7, with 9 nucleotides matching TRBD1. Germline loops: CDR1 SGHVS, CDR2 FQNEAQ. Germline trimming cut 6 bases from V and 4 bases from J; bases unmatched to any gene: 4. The CDR3 has 13 amino acids. The whole variable domain, filled in from reference TRBV7-8 and TRBJ2-7, reads GAGVSQSPRYKVAKRGQDVALRCDPISGHVSLFWYQQALGQGPEFLTYFQNEAQLDKSGLPSDRFFAERPEGSVSTLKIQRTQQEDSAVYLCASRGQGWYEQYFGPGTRLTVT.

Many counts were recorded for this clonotype. V usage is TRBV6-1 and J usage is TRBJ1-1, with a possible D match to TRBD1 (6 bases). The germline CDR1 and CDR2 sequences are MNHNS and SASEGT. V lost 5 bases, J lost 2 bases, and 12 bases lay in between. CDR3 size: 14 residues. The CDR3 here is CASSYGTPNTEAFF. The CDR3 DNA follows: TGTGCCAGCAGTTACGGGACACCAAACACTGAAGCTTTCTTT.

The chain combines TRBV2 with TRBJ1-2; D ambiguous. Trimming removed 2 bases at V and 5 bases at J, with 9 bases between. CDR1 and CDR2 (germline): SNHLY, FYNNEI. CDR3 size: 13 residues. CDR3 sequence reads: CASSELDKYGYTF. CDR3 sequence (DNA): TGTGCCAGCAGTGAACTTGACAAATATGGCTACACCTTC.

This clonotype was observed a few times. This sequence joins TRBV7-9 and TRBJ2-5; TRBD1 might be the D (5 bases). V lost 3 bases, J lost 3 bases, and 17 bases lay in between. Germline-derived CDR1 and CDR2 are SEHNR and FQNEAQ (reference sequence). CDR3 length: 16 amino acids. Written as DNA, the CDR3 is TGTGCCAGCAGCTTTCTGTGGGGCCGGCGGAAAGAGACCCAGTACTTC. This sequence encodes CASSFLWGRRKETQYF.

Of note for this clonotype: A much bigger clone sits one base away, suggesting this may be a read error. The chain joins TRBV2 to TRBJ1-1; TRBD1 is a possible D gene (5 bases). CDR3 length: 14 residues. Germline loops: CDR1 SNHLY, CDR2 FYNNEI. CDR3 residues: CASSPGRTNTEASF. For the CDR3, the DNA is TGTGCCAGCAGTCCGGGACGGACGAACACTGAAGCTTCCTTT.

This clonotype was recorded a few times. V is TRBV2 and J is TRBJ1-5, with a weak D call TRBD1 (5 bases). The V and J ends lost 4 bases and 6 bases respectively, with 16 bases between them. The germline CDR1 and CDR2 sequences are SNHLY and FYNNEI. This CDR3 contains 15 residues. As DNA, the CDR3 is TGTGCCAGCAGTGCGCCCGGGGCGTGGAGTCAGCCCCAGCATTTT. Its translation is CASSAPGAWSQPQHF.